These 20 T cell receptor beta chains were all obtained from the same sample, sequenced in a study of cytomegalovirus exposure and HLA in healthy donors. It was with 60 Vbeta and 13 Jbeta primers that the PCR ran. Some clones are missing from TCRdb's copy, which holds only in-frame ones; the method was immunoSEQ multiplex PCR. The data show 95,000 to 150,000 clones, roughly 83% seen once. Sequencing was done on a sample of PBMCs. Receptors were obtained from a man aged 18 to 35 in good health and CMV-seropositive.

The genes are TRBV7-2 and TRBJ2-2, with D maybe TRBD2 (5 bases). V shed 5 bases and J shed 1 base, with 17 bases lying between them. Germline lookup yields CDR1 SGHTA and CDR2 FQGNSA. The CDR3 is made up of 17 amino acids. As DNA, the CDR3 is TGTGCCAGCAGCCCCGGCTTCCGGGCGGGGAACACCGGGGAGCTGTTTTTT. Its translation is CASSPGFRAGNTGELFF.

DNA of the CDR3: TGTGCCAGGTTGGGAGGACCTGGGGCCAACGTCCTGACTTTC. It is translated as CARLGGPGANVLTF. V gene TRBV13 combines with J gene TRBJ2-6; perhaps TRBD2 as D (6 bases). This CDR3 has 14 amino acids. V was clipped by 9 bases and J by 2 bases, with 11 bases between them. CDR1 and CDR2 (germline): PRHDT, FYEKMQ (reference sequence).

The chain recombines TRBV2 with TRBJ2-7; unclear D gene. The V gene's germline CDR1 is SNHLY and CDR2 FYNNEI. The V gene lost 7 bases and the J gene lost 1 base, with 14 bases spanning the gap. This CDR3 comprises 14 residues. The CDR3 nucleotides read TGTGCCAGCACTGGAGCGAGCTCATCCTACGAGCAGTACTTC. Its protein is CASTGASSSYEQYF.

This chain links TRBV5-1 with TRBJ1-3; a weak D match, TRBD1 (5 bases). This CDR3 contains 15 residues. CDR1 SGHRS and CDR2 YFSETQ come from the germline V gene. The V and J ends lost 0 bases and 1 base respectively, with 8 bases between them. CDR3 residues: CASSLAGGSGNTIYF. CDR3 nucleotides: TGCGCCAGCAGCTTGGCCGGGGGATCTGGAAACACCATATATTTT.

The sample holds one count of this clone. The gene calls are TRBV27 and TRBJ1-5; TRBD1 matches at 8 bases. The CDR3 is 18 residues long. V was pared by 0 bases and J by 7 bases, with 14 bases of the junction left unmatched. Germline V gene data show CDR1 as MNHEY and CDR2 as SMNVEV (reference sequence). CDR3 sequence: CASSLSSPGQVMGQPQHF. In DNA, the CDR3 is TGTGCCAGCAGTTTATCGTCACCGGGACAGGTCATGGGGCAGCCCCAGCATTTT.

The rearrangement links TRBV14 to TRBJ1-2, with D perhaps TRBD1 (6 bases). Germline V gives CDR1 SGHDN, CDR2 FVKESK. This CDR3 comprises 15 residues. Trimming took off 1 base at V and 4 bases at J, with 13 bases between the two ends. CDR3 coding DNA: TGTGCCAGCAGCCAAGTACCAGGGGTGGTCTATGGCTACACCTTC. Translated: CASSQVPGVVYGYTF.

This clone was observed a few times. This chain connects TRBV7-9 to TRBJ2-7; D not certain. The germline V gene encodes CDR1 SEHNR and CDR2 FQNEAQ (reference sequence). V lost 5 bases, J lost 3 bases, and 17 bases lay in between. There are 15 residues in the CDR3. The CDR3 here is CASSRPPPSGYEQYF. CDR3 DNA sequence: TGTGCCAGCAGCCGCCCGCCTCCGTCCGGCTACGAGCAGTACTTC.

This clone turned up a few times. This chain joins TRBV15 and TRBJ2-5; D perhaps matches TRBD1 (6 bases). V was clipped by 4 bases and J by 1 base, with 10 bases between them. This CDR3 has 14 residues. Germline lookup yields CDR1 LNHNV and CDR2 YYDKDF (reference sequence). CDR3 loop: CATSTRTAQETQYF. The CDR3 nucleotides are TGTGCCACCAGCACTAGGACAGCCCAAGAGACCCAGTACTTC.

The J gene is TRBJ2-7, the V gene TRBV6-5; 8 positions match TRBD1. Unmatched junction bases numbered 4, after V lost 6 bases and J lost 0 bases. The CDR3 runs to 14 residues. The germline CDR1 and CDR2 sequences are MNHEY and SVGAGI. CDR3 sequence (DNA): TGTGCCAGCAGCCGGGACAGGAGCTCCTACGAGCAGTACTTC. Translation gives CASSRDRSSYEQYF.

The rearrangement uses TRBV7-9 and TRBJ1-1, with TRBD1 matching over 8 bases. The germline V gene has CDR1 SEHNR and CDR2 FQNEAQ (reference sequence). The CDR3 length is 14 residues. Unmatched junction bases numbered 4, after V lost 0 bases and J lost 7 bases. CDR3 amino acids: CASSLAGGTGEAFF. The DNA for the CDR3 is TGTGCCAGCAGCTTAGCCGGTGGGACAGGTGAAGCTTTCTTT.

This chain joins TRBV5-6 and TRBJ1-1, with a possible D match to TRBD1 (5 bases). Trimming stripped 4 bases from V and 0 bases from J, with 10 bases between. The CDR3 sequence is 14 residues long. Germline CDR1 and CDR2: SGHDT and YYEEEE. The CDR3 nucleotides read TGTGCCAGCAGCATGGGACTGTTGAACACTGAAGCTTTCTTT. Translating gives CASSMGLLNTEAFF.

The genes are TRBV9 and TRBJ2-5; a possible D gene is TRBD1 (5 bases). The CDR3 covers 13 residues. V gave up 0 bases and J gave up 5 bases, with 8 bases separating them. Germline values: CDR1 SGDLS, CDR2 YYNGEE. The CDR3 protein is CASSVEGVETQYF. Written as DNA, the CDR3 is TGTGCCAGCAGCGTAGAAGGGGTCGAGACCCAGTACTTC.

This clone was seen once. The chain is built from TRBV11-2 and TRBJ1-2; tentative D call: TRBD1 (6 bases). The V gene lost 4 bases and the J gene lost 2 bases, with 11 bases spanning the gap. The CDR3 covers 14 residues. CDR1 is SGHAT, CDR2 FQNNGV, per germline. This CDR3 is CASSSDRSNYGYTF. The CDR3 nucleotides read TGTGCCAGCAGCTCTGACAGGTCAAACTATGGCTACACCTTC.

The chain combines TRBV27 with TRBJ2-7, with D possibly matching TRBD2 (5 bases). This CDR3 has 17 amino acids. The V end lost 5 bases, the J end lost 8 bases, and 28 bases lay between the germline ends. The V gene's germline CDR1 is MNHEY and CDR2 SMNVEV (reference sequence). CDR3 bases: TGTGCCAGCAGTCAACGGGATCCGCGACTACTCCCTACGAAGCAGTACTTC. Translation: CASSQRDPRLLPTKQYF.

This chain joins TRBV5-1 and TRBJ2-2, with D perhaps TRBD1 (5 bases). From germline, CDR1 is SGHRS and CDR2 YFSETQ. The CDR3 runs to 15 residues. V was clipped by 2 bases and J by 3 bases, with 11 bases between them. The CDR3, as DNA: TGCGCCAGCAGCTTAGACAGCGCCGACACCGGGGAGCTGTTTTTT. Amino acid sequence: CASSLDSADTGELFF.

This clone was seen only a few times. In DNA, the CDR3 is TGTGCCAGCAGCGTAGGACAGGGGGATTCACCCCTCCACTTT. Its translation: CASSVGQGDSPLHF. The chain carries TRBV11-2 and TRBJ1-6; 10 bases match TRBD1. The CDR3 has 14 amino acids. In germline, CDR1 is SGHAT, CDR2 FQNNGV. V lost 5 bases and J lost 8; bases outside the gene matches: 3. The full variable domain, its missing parts supplied by reference TRBV11-2 and TRBJ1-6, is EAGVAQSPRYKIIEKRQSVAFWCNPISGHATLYWYQQILGQGPKLLIQFQNNGVVDDSQLPKDRFSAERLKGVDSTLKIQPAKLEDSAVYLCASSVGQGDSPLHFGNGTRLTVT.

This chain uses TRBV29-1 with TRBJ1-2, with TRBD1 matching over 9 bases. There are 12 residues in the CDR3. Germline CDR1 reads SQVTM; CDR2 reads ANQGSEA. Losses at the gene ends were 6 bases for V and 8 bases for J; bases not matched to a gene: 7. Written as DNA, the CDR3 is TGCAGCGTCGGTACAGGGGGCCAAGGCTACACCTTC. Its translation: CSVGTGGQGYTF.

This clone was picked up a small number of times. The V call is TRBV20-1, the J call TRBJ1-2, with D perhaps TRBD1 (6 bases). The CDR3 has 11 amino acids. CDR1 is DFQATT and CDR2 is SNEGSKA in the germline V gene (reference sequence). Trimming cost V 5 bases and J 8 bases, with 12 bases left between them. The CDR3 loop is CSAGGDRGYTF. The CDR3 DNA reads as TGCAGTGCTGGGGGAGACAGGGGCTACACCTTC.

The chain carries TRBV13 and TRBJ2-7; D may be TRBD1 (5 bases). This CDR3 is 12 amino acids long. V lost 1 base to trimming and J lost 6 bases, with 7 bases between them. CDR1 is PRHDT and CDR2 is FYEKMQ in the germline V gene (reference sequence). The chain's CDR3 is CASSLAQGEQYF. DNA for the CDR3: TGTGCCAGCAGCTTAGCTCAGGGCGAGCAGTACTTC. Filled out from reference TRBV13 and TRBJ2-7, the complete variable domain reads AAGVIQSPRHLIKEKRETATLKCYPIPRHDTVYWYQQGPGQDPQFLISFYEKMQSDKGSIPDRFSAQQFSDYHSELNMSSLELGDSALYFCASSLAQGEQYFGPGTRLTVT.

This clone showed up just a few times. The CDR3 DNA sequence: TGTGCCAGCAGTGAGGAAGGGACAGTATACTACGAGCAGTACTTC. This translates into CASSEEGTVYYEQYF. The chain couples TRBV6-1 to TRBJ2-7, with 7 bases lining up with TRBD1. Germline assignment: CDR1 MNHNS and CDR2 SASEGT. The CDR3 consists of 15 residues. The trim removed 3 bases at V and 3 bases at J, leaving 8 bases unmatched.